These 3 T cell receptor beta chains were all obtained from the same sample, sequenced in a study of cytomegalovirus exposure and HLA in healthy donors. PCR involved 60 Vbeta and 13 Jbeta primers. Sequencing was performed with immunoSEQ multiplex PCR; in TCRdb, only in-frame clones are kept and a portion is missing. Seen here are approximately 180,000 clones, over 70% observed once, and the top ten hold about 4%. Material for sequencing was PBMCs. The source of these receptors is a woman aged 55-70 years in good health and CMV-seropositive.

This clone was counted once. The chain has TRBV7-9 and TRBJ1-4; TRBD1 might be the D (5 bases). This CDR3 has 15 amino acids. V was trimmed by 7 bases and J by 4 bases, leaving 16 bases between them. Germline CDR1 reads SEHNR; CDR2 reads FQNEAQ (reference sequence). DNA of the CDR3: TGTGCCAGCAAGATCTCGACCGGACATAATGAAAAACTGTTTTTT. Translated, it gives CASKISTGHNEKLFF. The entire variable domain, with the rest obtained from reference TRBV7-9 and TRBJ1-4, is as follows: DTGVSQNPRHKITKRGQNVTFRCDPISEHNRLYWYRQTLGQGPEFLTYFQNEAQLEKSRLLSDRFSAERPKGSFSTLEIQRTEQGDSAMYLCASKISTGHNEKLFFGSGTQLSVL.

V usage is TRBV5-1 and J usage is TRBJ2-5; 7 bases fit TRBD2. CDR3 length: 17 amino acids. The ends lost 4 bases at V and 5 bases at J; junction bases unmatched: 17. Germline V gene lookup returns CDR1 SGHRS and CDR2 YFSETQ. The CDR3 spells CASSLGLTRPVWETQYF. CDR3 nucleotides: TGCGCCAGCAGCCTGGGACTAACTAGACCTGTGTGGGAGACCCAGTACTTC.

The chain employs TRBV6-1 and TRBJ2-7; possibly TRBD2 for D (7 bases). V lost 5 bases and J 5 bases, leaving 10 bases between the germline ends. The CDR3 is 12 amino acids. CDR1 is MNHNS and CDR2 is SASEGT in the germline V gene. The CDR3 sequence: CASSPGGHEQYF. In nucleotides, the CDR3 is TGTGCCAGCAGTCCCGGGGGGCACGAGCAGTACTTC.